What follows are 9 T cell receptor beta chains derived from one specimen sequenced in a study of blood T cell repertoires in COVID-19. The data were produced by immunoSEQ multiplex PCR, yet TCRdb's version contains in-frame clones alone and is incomplete. Of a few hundred thousand clones in the sample, roughly 87% were seen once. The sample consisted of PBMCs or T cells enriched from blood (not recorded which). The receptors here all came from a man aged 18 to 30 with acute COVID-19.

This chain uses TRBV18 with TRBJ1-3, with 7 positions matching TRBD1. CDR1 is KGHSH, CDR2 LQKENI, per germline. Trimming took 6 bases from V and 8 from J; bases not matched to a gene: 7. The CDR3 sequence is 13 residues long. CDR3 residues: CASSPDREDTIYF. The CDR3 bases are TGTGCCAGCTCTCCCGACAGGGAGGACACCATATATTTT.

This clone appeared a single time. CDR3 nucleotides: TGCGCCAGCAGCCAAGACCCGACAGGGATTTATGGCTACACCTTC. Encoded protein: CASSQDPTGIYGYTF. The V gene is TRBV4-1, the J gene TRBJ1-2, with 7 bases aligning to TRBD1. V shed 0 bases, J shed 5 bases, and the junction held 6 bases outside the gene matches. This CDR3 comprises 15 residues. Looked up from germline, CDR1 is MGHRA and CDR2 is YSYEKL.

The chain links TRBV27 to TRBJ2-1; D not resolved. CDR3 size: 13 residues. Per germline, CDR1 MNHEY and CDR2 SMNVEV (reference sequence). V was shortened by 1 base and J by 6 bases, with 7 bases between the two germline ends. The CDR3 spells CASSLWSGNEQFF. The CDR3 DNA sequence: TGTGCCAGCAGTTTATGGAGTGGCAATGAGCAGTTCTTC.

The chain is built from TRBV11-3 and TRBJ1-1, with no clear D. The CDR3 covers 13 residues. From germline, CDR1 is SGHNT and CDR2 YENEEA. V lost 6 bases and J lost 0, with 8 bases in between. This CDR3 reads CASSRLLNTEAFF. The CDR3 bases are TGTGCCAGCAGTCGCCTATTGAACACTGAAGCTTTCTTT.

The gene calls are TRBV6-1 and TRBJ1-5; TRBD1 matches at 8 bases. The CDR3 sequence is 17 residues long. V shed 2 bases and J 9 bases; nucleotides not matched to a gene: 15. Per the germline V gene, CDR1 is MNHNS and CDR2 is SASEGT. The DNA for the CDR3 is TGTGCCAGCAGTGAAACGGCGACAGGGGCTCTCGTGCGGCCCCAGCATTTT. It encodes CASSETATGALVRPQHF.

The CDR3 loop is CASSHTGQGNTEAFF. The DNA for the CDR3 is TGTGCCAGCAGCCATACGGGACAGGGGAACACTGAAGCTTTCTTT. The chain joins TRBV4-2 to TRBJ1-1; TRBD1 matches at 9 bases. V shed 3 bases, J shed 1 base, and the junction held 3 bases outside the gene matches. Germline CDR1 LGHNA, CDR2 YNFKEQ. The CDR3 is made up of 15 amino acids.

CDR3 in DNA: TGTGCCAGCAGTGATAGAGCGGGAGAGGGAGAGACCCAGTACTTC. Protein sequence: CASSDRAGEGETQYF. The chain joins TRBV6-4 to TRBJ2-5; 8 nucleotides match TRBD2. The J segment lost 4 bases and the V segment lost 3 bases, leaving 7 bases of the junction unmatched. Germline values: CDR1 MRHNA, CDR2 SNTAGT. CDR3 length equals 15 residues.

This chain uses TRBV14 with TRBJ2-1, with D uncertain. The CDR3 has 14 amino acids. Trimming removed 1 base at V and 8 bases at J, with 12 bases between. Germline CDR1 and CDR2: SGHDN and FVKESK. The CDR3 DNA reads as TGTGCCAGCAGCCAAGCTCTCCCACCAGATGAGCAGTTCTTC. Protein product: CASSQALPPDEQFF.

The J gene is TRBJ2-2, the V gene TRBV24-1; no clear D gene. V was trimmed by 3 bases and J by 1 base, leaving 11 bases between them. The CDR3 consists of 16 residues. CDR1 and CDR2 from the germline V gene are KGHDR and SFDVKD. The CDR3 is CATSDPSTLNTGELFF. The CDR3 DNA sequence: TGTGCCACCAGTGATCCTTCTACCCTGAACACCGGGGAGCTGTTTTTT.